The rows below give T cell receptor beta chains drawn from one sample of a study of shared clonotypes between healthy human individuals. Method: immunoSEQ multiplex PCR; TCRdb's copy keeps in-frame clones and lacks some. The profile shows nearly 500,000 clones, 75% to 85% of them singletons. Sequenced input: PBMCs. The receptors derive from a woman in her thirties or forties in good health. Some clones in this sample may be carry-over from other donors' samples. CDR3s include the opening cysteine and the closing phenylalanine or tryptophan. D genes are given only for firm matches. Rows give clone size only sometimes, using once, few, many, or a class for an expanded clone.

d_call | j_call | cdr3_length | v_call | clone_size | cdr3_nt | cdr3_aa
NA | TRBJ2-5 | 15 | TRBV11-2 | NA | TGTGCCAGCAGCATCTCCGGACAGCACCAAGAGACCCAGTACTTC | CASSISGQHQETQYF
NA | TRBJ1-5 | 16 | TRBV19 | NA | TGTGCCAGTAGTATAGGGGCGGGGAGTCAACATCAGCCCCAGCATTTT | CASSIGAGSQHQPQHF
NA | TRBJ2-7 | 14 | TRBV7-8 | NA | TGTGCCAGCACCGAATCGGGGCGGAGCTACGAGCAGTACTTC | CASTESGRSYEQYF
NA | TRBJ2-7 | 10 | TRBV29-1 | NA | TGCAGCGTCCTAGATGGAGAGCAGTACTTC | CSVLDGEQYF
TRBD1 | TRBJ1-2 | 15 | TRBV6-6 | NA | TGTGCCAGCAGCTCAAACGACAGGGGGATCTATGGCTACACCTTC | CASSSNDRGIYGYTF
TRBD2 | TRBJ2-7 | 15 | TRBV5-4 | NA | TGTGCCAGCAGCTTAACCGGGACTAGAGGCAACGAGCAGTACTTC | CASSLTGTRGNEQYF
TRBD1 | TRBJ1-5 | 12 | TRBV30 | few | TGTGCCATAGACAGGGGAAATCAGCCCCAGCATTTT | CAIDRGNQPQHF
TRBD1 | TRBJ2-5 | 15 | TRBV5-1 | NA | TGCGCCAGCAGCCCCACCTCGACAGGGAAGGAGACCCAGTACTTC | CASSPTSTGKETQYF
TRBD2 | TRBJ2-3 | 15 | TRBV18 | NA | TGTGCCAGCTCACCACTCAGCGGGAGCTCAGATACGCAGTATTTT | CASSPLSGSSDTQYF
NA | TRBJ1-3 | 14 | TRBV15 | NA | TGTGCCACCAGCAGATACGAATCTGGAAACACCATATATTTT | CATSRYESGNTIYF
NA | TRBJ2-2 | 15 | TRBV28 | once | TGTGCCAGCTTCTTTAGGGTAGGGAACACCGGGGAGCTGTTTTTT | CASFFRVGNTGELFF
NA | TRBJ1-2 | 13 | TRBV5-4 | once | TGTGCCAGCAGGAGGACAGTTAACTATGGCTACACCTTC | CASRRTVNYGYTF
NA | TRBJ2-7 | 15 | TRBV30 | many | TGTGCCTGGAGTGTTGGGAGCAGGGGGGGCTACGAGCAGTACTTC | CAWSVGSRGGYEQYF
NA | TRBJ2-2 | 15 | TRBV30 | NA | TGTGCCTGGAGCCCCATGACAGCGAACACCGGGGAGCTGTTTTTT | CAWSPMTANTGELFF
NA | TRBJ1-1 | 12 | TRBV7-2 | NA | TGTGCCAGCAGCTTAGAGTTTGCCGGACTGGAATTT | CASSLEFAGLEF
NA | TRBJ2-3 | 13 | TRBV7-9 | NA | TGTGCCAGCAGCTTTAGTGAAGTGGATACGCAGTATTTT | CASSFSEVDTQYF
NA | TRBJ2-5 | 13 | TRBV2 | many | TGTGCCAGCAGTGATGTGGGGGGAGAGACCCAGTACTTC | CASSDVGGETQYF
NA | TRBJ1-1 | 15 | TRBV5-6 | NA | TGTGCCAGCAGCTTGAGAGGGGTGGTGAACACTGAAGCTTTCTTT | CASSLRGVVNTEAFF
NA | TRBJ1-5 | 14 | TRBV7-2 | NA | TGTGCCAGCAGCTTAGTCGTCAGCAATCAGCCCCAGCATTTT | CASSLVVSNQPQHF
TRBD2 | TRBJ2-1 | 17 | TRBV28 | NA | TGTGCCAGCAGTTTATCCACAACTAGCGGAACCTACAATGAGCAGTTCTTC | CASSLSTTSGTYNEQFF